These T cell receptor beta chains were read from a single sample in a study of regulatory and conventional T cells in RAG deficiency. Using immunoSEQ multiplex PCR, the repertoire was profiled, and TCRdb retains in-frame clones only, with some absent. The data contain some 20,000 clones, 85% to 95% of them singletons. These same data were also listed under a study on regulatory T cells.

Sequencing was done on a sample of CD4+ T cells sorted from blood. The origin of the receptors is a human donor in good health. The CDR3 runs from the conserved cysteine through the conserved F or W. A D gene is named only where the DNA matches it firmly. A clone size is listed for some rows: how often the clone was seen (once, few, many), or a class if it is expanded.

j_call d_call v_call clone_size cdr3_aa cdr3_nt
TRBJ1-1 - TRBV19 - CASSKTANTEAFF TGTGCCAGTAGTAAAACAGCGAACACTGAAGCTTTCTTT
TRBJ1-5 - TRBV2 - CASSGGARAAQPQHF TGTGCCAGCAGTGGCGGGGCCAGGGCGGCTCAGCCCCAGCATTTT
TRBJ2-5 - TRBV4-2 - CASSQDPTGGAATQYF TGTGCCAGCAGCCAAGACCCGACAGGTGGAGCAGCGACCCAGTACTTC
TRBJ1-1 - TRBV5-1 - CASSPDSTEAFF TGCGCCAGCAGCCCTGACAGTACTGAAGCTTTCTTT
TRBJ1-1 - TRBV28 - CASSPPRTAHHTEAFF TGTGCCAGCAGCCCCCCCCGGACGGCACACCACACTGAAGCTTTCTTT
TRBJ2-5 - TRBV30 - CAFGTGGAQETQYF TGTGCCTTTGGTACAGGGGGGGCCCAAGAGACCCAGTACTTC
TRBJ1-5 - TRBV19 - CASRNTGNQPQHF TGTGCCAGTAGAAATACAGGGAATCAGCCCCAGCATTTT
TRBJ2-1 TRBD2 TRBV11-3 - CASSSRRAGDENYNEQFF TGTGCCAGCAGCTCCAGGCGGGCGGGAGATGAAAACTACAATGAGCAGTTCTTC
TRBJ2-1 - TRBV5-4 - CASSPGLGSANEQFF TGTGCCAGCAGCCCAGGTTTGGGATCCGCCAATGAGCAGTTCTTC
TRBJ1-2 - TRBV7-9 - CTSSLVEVPVGYTF TGTACCAGCAGCTTAGTGGAGGTTCCCGTTGGCTACACCTTC
TRBJ1-1 - TRBV27 once CASSNQGEANTEAFF TGTGCCAGCAGCAACCAGGGTGAGGCTAACACTGAAGCTTTCTTT
TRBJ1-2 - TRBV6-1 - CASSGTDNYGYTF TGTGCCAGCAGTGGGACGGACAACTATGGCTACACCTTC
TRBJ1-1 TRBD1 TRBV7-9 - CASSKGQTLNTEAFF TGTGCCAGCAGCAAGGGACAGACCTTGAACACTGAAGCTTTCTTT
TRBJ2-1 - TRBV18 - CASSPRAPSSYNEQFF TGTGCCAGCTCCCCTAGAGCCCCGAGCTCCTACAATGAGCAGTTCTTC
TRBJ1-1 TRBD1 TRBV18 - CASSPQGTGGNTEAFF TGTGCCAGCTCACCACAGGGGACAGGGGGCAACACTGAAGCTTTCTTT
TRBJ2-7 TRBD1 TRBV11-2 - CASSWTGENEQYF TGTGCCAGCAGCTGGACAGGGGAAAACGAGCAGTACTTC
TRBJ1-6 - TRBV14 - CASSQARGRGSPLHF TGTGCCAGCAGCCAAGCACGAGGGAGAGGTTCACCCCTCCACTTT
TRBJ2-7 - TRBV6-1 - CASLAGQGTSYEQYF TGTGCCTCCTTGGCAGGGCAGGGGACTTCCTACGAGCAGTACTTC
TRBJ1-2 - TRBV7-6 - CASSSRTAPNYGYTF TGTGCCAGCAGCTCACGGACAGCACCTAACTATGGCTACACCTTC
TRBJ1-3 - TRBV2 - CASSQERVSGNTIYF TGTGCCAGCAGCCAGGAGAGGGTCTCTGGAAACACCATATATTTT
TRBJ1-2 TRBD1 TRBV5-1 - CASSLGGPNYGYTF TGCGCCAGCAGTTTAGGGGGCCCCAACTATGGCTACACCTTC
TRBJ1-2 - TRBV10-3 - CAIPGGGGYTF TGTGCCATCCCTGGGGGGGGCGGCTACACCTTC
TRBJ2-2 - TRBV5-1 - CASSADTNTGELFF TGCGCCAGCAGCGCCGACACTAACACCGGGGAGCTGTTTTTT
TRBJ1-4 - TRBV28 once CASSSYEEKLFF TGTGCCAGCAGTTCATACGAGGAAAAACTGTTTTTT
TRBJ2-2 TRBD1 TRBV30 - CAWSVTGQGIGELFF TGTGCCTGGAGTGTTACGGGACAGGGGATAGGGGAGCTGTTTTTT
TRBJ1-5 - TRBV5-6 - CASSHRVYPNQPQHF TGTGCCAGCAGCCATAGGGTGTACCCCAATCAGCCCCAGCATTTT
TRBJ2-7 TRBD2 TRBV29-1 - CSVGAGGSNEQYF TGCAGCGTTGGTGCGGGAGGGAGTAACGAGCAGTACTTC
TRBJ1-2 - TRBV5-4 - CASSLGQMPYGYTF TGTGCCAGCAGCTTAGGACAGATGCCTTATGGCTACACCTTC
TRBJ2-1 TRBD2 TRBV29-1 - CSVEGGGREFF TGCAGCGTTGAAGGGGGCGGGAGGGAGTTCTTC
TRBJ2-3 - TRBV7-9 - CASSPLAHTDTQYF TGTGCCAGCAGCCCCCTGGCACACACAGATACGCAGTATTTT
TRBJ2-1 TRBD2 TRBV7-2 - CASSGRTSGGADPYNEQFF TGTGCCAGCAGTGGGAGGACTAGCGGGGGGGCCGACCCCTACAATGAGCAGTTCTTC
TRBJ1-3 TRBD1 TRBV2 - CASTQGASGNTIYF TGTGCTAGCACCCAGGGGGCCTCTGGAAACACCATATATTTT
TRBJ2-5 - TRBV30 - CAWSVEGWETQYF TGTGCCTGGAGTGTAGAGGGTTGGGAGACCCAGTACTTC
TRBJ2-5 TRBD2 TRBV7-9 - CASSLAVQETQYF TGTGCCAGCAGTCTAGCGGTCCAAGAGACCCAGTACTTC
TRBJ2-7 - TRBV18 - CASSPHQEEGYEQYF TGTGCCAGCTCACCACACCAGGAGGAGGGCTACGAGCAGTACTTC
TRBJ2-1 - TRBV19 - CASSIRHVASIYNEQFF TGTGCCAGTAGTATACGGCATGTGGCTAGCATATACAATGAGCAGTTCTTC
TRBJ1-1 - TRBV10-3 - CAISGSVNTEAFF TGTGCCATCAGTGGTTCGGTTAACACTGAAGCTTTCTTT
TRBJ2-1 - TRBV19 once CASSIGTNSYNEQFF TGTGCCAGTAGTATCGGGACGAATTCCTACAATGAGCAGTTCTTC
TRBJ1-1 - TRBV14 few CASSPTRVVTEAFF TGTGCCAGCAGCCCGACGCGGGTGGTCACTGAAGCTTTCTTT
TRBJ1-6 - TRBV7-3 - CASSLAGDGSSPLHF TGTGCCAGCAGTTTAGCTGGGGATGGGAGTTCACCCCTCCACTTT
TRBJ2-7 TRBD1 TRBV6-5 - CASMEDRITYEQYF TGTGCCAGCATGGAGGACAGGATAACCTACGAGCAGTACTTC
TRBJ2-7 TRBD2 TRBV30 - CAWSFGLAGEDEQYF TGTGCCTGGAGTTTTGGACTAGCGGGAGAGGACGAGCAGTACTTC
TRBJ2-5 - TRBV18 - CASSPAQETQYF TGTGCCAGCTCACCAGCACAAGAGACCCAGTACTTC
TRBJ1-2 - TRBV7-3 - CASSPNPPRAAGYTF TGTGCCAGCAGCCCCAACCCCCCCAGGGCAGCAGGCTACACCTTC
TRBJ2-1 - TRBV6-4 - CASRQPGWLVNEQFF TGTGCCAGCAGGCAGCCGGGCTGGTTGGTCAATGAGCAGTTCTTC
TRBJ2-7 - TRBV30 once CAWNSLGEQYF TGTGCCTGGAACTCCCTGGGGGAGCAGTACTTC
TRBJ1-5 - TRBV5-6 - CASSSTGAGQPQHF TGTGCCAGCAGTTCCACGGGTGCTGGGCAGCCCCAGCATTTT